This T cell receptor (beta chain) was retrieved from a study of blood T cell repertoires in COVID-19. Across the whole study: The United States, Italy and Spain provided the acute and convalescent COVID-19 samples.

Germline CDR1 SGHDT, CDR2 YYEEEE. V gave up 4 bases and J gave up 6 bases; unmatched junction bases: 10. The CDR3 is 16 residues long. Sequencing was performed with immunoSEQ multiplex PCR; in TCRdb, only in-frame clones are kept and a portion is missing. This repertoire shows some 69,000 clones, roughly 90% found once; its top ten account for roughly 1.3%. This clone was counted a single time. The sequence was collected from a man in his sixties with acute or convalescent COVID-19. The specimen sequenced was peripheral blood. This chain joins TRBV5-6 and TRBJ1-6; 7 positions agree with TRBD1. In DNA, the CDR3 is TGTGCCAGCAGCCGATCGACAGGGTTGGGTAATTCACCCCTCCACTTT. Protein product: CASSRSTGLGNSPLHF.